This T cell receptor beta chain was found in a study of identical twins. TCRdb processed the 5' RACE reads anew with MiXCR; each CDR3 protein has one entry. The sample contains fewer than 250,000 distinct CDR3 sequences, 7% of which appear only once. The V gene's germline CDR1 is SQVTM and CDR2 ANQGSEA. V trimming: 7 bases; J trimming: 1 base; junction bases outside the gene matches: 9. The CDR3 extends over 15 amino acids. This clonotype showed up just a few times. These data were also reused for a study on yellow fever vaccine responses in identical twins.

Sequencing was carried out using memory (CD45RO+) T cells sorted from blood. The TCR sequence derives from a woman between 18 and 29 years old in good health. This chain links TRBV29-1 with TRBJ1-5; TRBD1 aligns across 8 bases. Here the CDR3 DNA reads TGCAGCGCCTTGACAGGGGTGGGAAGCAATCAGCCCCAGCATTTT. Translation: CSALTGVGSNQPQHF.